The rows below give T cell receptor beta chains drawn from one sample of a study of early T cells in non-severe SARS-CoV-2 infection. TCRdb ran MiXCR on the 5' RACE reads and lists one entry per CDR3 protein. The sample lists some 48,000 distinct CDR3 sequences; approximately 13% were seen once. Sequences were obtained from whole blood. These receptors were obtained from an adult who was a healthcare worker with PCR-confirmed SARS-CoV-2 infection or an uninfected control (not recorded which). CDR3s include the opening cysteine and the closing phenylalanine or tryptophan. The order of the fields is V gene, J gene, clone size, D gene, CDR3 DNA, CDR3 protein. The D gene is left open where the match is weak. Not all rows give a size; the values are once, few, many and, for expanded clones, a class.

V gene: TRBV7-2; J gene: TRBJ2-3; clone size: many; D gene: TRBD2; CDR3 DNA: TGTGCCAGCAGCTTAACTAGCGGCACAGATACGCAGTATTTT; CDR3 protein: CASSLTSGTDTQYF
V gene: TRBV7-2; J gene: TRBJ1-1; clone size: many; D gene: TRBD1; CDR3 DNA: TGTGCCAGCAGCTTTGACAGGGGGAACACTGAAGCTTTCTTT; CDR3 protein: CASSFDRGNTEAFF
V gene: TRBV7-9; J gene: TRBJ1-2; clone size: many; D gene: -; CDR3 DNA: TGTGCCAGCAGCTTAGGAAGCAGCTATGGCTACACCTTC; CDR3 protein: CASSLGSSYGYTF
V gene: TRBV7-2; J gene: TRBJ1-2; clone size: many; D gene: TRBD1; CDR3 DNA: TGTGCCAGCAGCCCCCTCGCGAGGGGGCTCTTATCGGGCTATGGCTACACCTTC; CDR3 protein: CASSPLARGLLSGYGYTF
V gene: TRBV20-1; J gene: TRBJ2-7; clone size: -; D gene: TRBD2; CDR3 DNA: TGCAGTGCTAGGGGACTAGCGTCCAACTACGAGCAGTACTTC; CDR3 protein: CSARGLASNYEQYF
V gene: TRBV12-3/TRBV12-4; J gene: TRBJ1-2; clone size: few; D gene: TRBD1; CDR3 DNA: TGTGCCAGCAGTTCTAGGGGACAGGGGACCTATGGCTACACCTTC; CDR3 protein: CASSSRGQGTYGYTF
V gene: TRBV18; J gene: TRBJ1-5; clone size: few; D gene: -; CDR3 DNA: TGTGCCAGCTCCCGGGACCGTCCACCGCAGCCCCAGCATTTT; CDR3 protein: CASSRDRPPQPQHF
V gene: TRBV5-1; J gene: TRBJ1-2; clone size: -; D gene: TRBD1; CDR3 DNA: TGCGCCAGCAGCTGGACAGGGTCTTCCTATGGCTACACCTTC; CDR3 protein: CASSWTGSSYGYTF
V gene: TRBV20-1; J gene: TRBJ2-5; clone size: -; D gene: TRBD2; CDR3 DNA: TGCAGTGCTAGTAAAGCTAGCGGGGGTCAGGAGACCCAGTACTTC; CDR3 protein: CSASKASGGQETQYF
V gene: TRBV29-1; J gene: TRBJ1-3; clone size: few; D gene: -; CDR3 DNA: TGCAGCGTTGACAGGTCAAACACCATATATTTT; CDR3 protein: CSVDRSNTIYF
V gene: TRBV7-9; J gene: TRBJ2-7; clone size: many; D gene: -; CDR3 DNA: TGTGCCAGCAGCTCGGACACCAGCTCCTACGAGCAGTACTTC; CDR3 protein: CASSSDTSSYEQYF
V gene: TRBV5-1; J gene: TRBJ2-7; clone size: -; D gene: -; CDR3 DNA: TGCGCCAGCAGACTCCACAGGGAACTGTACGAGCAGTACTTC; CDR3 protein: CASRLHRELYEQYF
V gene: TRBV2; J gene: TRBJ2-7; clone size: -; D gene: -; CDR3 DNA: TGTGCCAGCAGTGAGTACGGGGGCGGCTACGAGCAGTACTTC; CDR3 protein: CASSEYGGGYEQYF
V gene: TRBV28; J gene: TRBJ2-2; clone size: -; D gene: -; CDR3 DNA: TGTGCCAGCATGAAGGGGTACACCGGGGAGCTGTTTTTT; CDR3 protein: CASMKGYTGELFF
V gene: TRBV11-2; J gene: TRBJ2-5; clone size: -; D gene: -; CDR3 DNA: TGTGCCAGCAGCTTCAACAGGGCTTTGCGGGAGACCCAGTACTTC; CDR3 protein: CASSFNRALRETQYF
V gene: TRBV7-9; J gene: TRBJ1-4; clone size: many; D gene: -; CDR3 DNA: TGTGCCAGCAGCGTGGACAGCTGGTATGGAAAACTGTTTTTT; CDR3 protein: CASSVDSWYGKLFF
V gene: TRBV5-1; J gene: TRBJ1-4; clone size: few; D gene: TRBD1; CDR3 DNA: TGCGCCAGCAGCCGGGCAGGGGGAGGCCTCGATGAAAAACTGTTTTTT; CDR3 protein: CASSRAGGGLDEKLFF
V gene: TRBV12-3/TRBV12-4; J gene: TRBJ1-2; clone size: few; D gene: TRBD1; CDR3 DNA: TGTGCCAGCAGTTCCCAGGACAGGGGTCCAGCTAACTATGGCTACACCTTC; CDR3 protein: CASSSQDRGPANYGYTF
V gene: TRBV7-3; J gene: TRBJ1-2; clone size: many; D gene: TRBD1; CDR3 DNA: TGTGCCAGCAGCTTAACGGGACAGGGTGGCTATGGCTACACCTTC; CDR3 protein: CASSLTGQGGYGYTF
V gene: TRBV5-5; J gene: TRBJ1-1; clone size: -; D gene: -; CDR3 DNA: TGTGCCAGCAGCTTGGTCACTGAAGCTTTCTTT; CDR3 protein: CASSLVTEAFF
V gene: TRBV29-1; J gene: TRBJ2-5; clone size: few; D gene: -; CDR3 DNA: TGCAGCGTTGTGGAGCGGAGGTCAGAAGAGACCCAGTACTTC; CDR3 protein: CSVVERRSEETQYF
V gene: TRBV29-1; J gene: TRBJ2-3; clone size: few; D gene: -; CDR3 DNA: TGCAGCGTTGACCCGCGCCGGGGCCCAGATACGCAGTATTTT; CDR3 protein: CSVDPRRGPDTQYF